The rows below give T cell receptor beta chains drawn from one sample of a study of T cell changes during pregnancy in multiple sclerosis. Clones were read by immunoSEQ multiplex PCR, and TCRdb kept only the in-frame ones, dropping some. The sample lists approximately 41,000 clones, about 90% occurring once. The specimen comprised CD4+ T cells from peripheral blood mononuclear cells, sampled in the second trimester of pregnancy. All receptors derive from a female donor with multiple sclerosis, enrolled in a pregnancy study. Both conserved end residues are part of each CDR3. A D gene is named only where the DNA matches it firmly. A clone size is listed for some rows: how often the clone was seen (once, few, many), or a class if it is expanded.

NA	TRBV14	NA	TRBJ2-7	15	TGTGCCAGCAGCCACCCCCCGAGGGCACAGTACGAGCAGTACTTC	CASSHPPRAQYEQYF
TRBD2	TRBV7-2	NA	TRBJ2-3	16	TGTGCCAGCAGCTTCCAAAGCGGGAGATTCCCAGATACGCAGTATTTT	CASSFQSGRFPDTQYF
NA	TRBV7-9	NA	TRBJ1-1	16	TGTGCCAGCAGCGACGGGGCGGGGAGGGCGAACACTGAAGCTTTCTTT	CASSDGAGRANTEAFF
TRBD2	TRBV4-3	once	TRBJ2-5	17	TGCGCCAGCAGCCGGGTCAGACTAGCGGGAAAAGGCGAGACCCAGTACTTC	CASSRVRLAGKGETQYF
NA	TRBV25-1	NA	TRBJ1-1	15	TGTGCCAGCGGGGGCAATGTGGGGGTATACACTGAAGCTTTCTTT	CASGGNVGVYTEAFF
NA	TRBV7-9	once	TRBJ1-4	15	TGTGCCAGCAGCCCCGGACAGACAACTAATGAAAAACTGTTTTTT	CASSPGQTTNEKLFF
TRBD2	TRBV5-1	NA	TRBJ2-1	16	TGCGCCAGCAGCTCCCTAAATAGCGGGAGGTTTAATGAGCAGTTCTTC	CASSSLNSGRFNEQFF
NA	TRBV29-1	NA	TRBJ2-1	14	TGCAGCGCCCTTTCCGGAGAGACCTACAATGAGCAGTTCTTC	CSALSGETYNEQFF
NA	TRBV18	NA	TRBJ1-2	15	TGTGCCAGCTCAATGACGGGACTCACTTCCTCGCTGGGAACCTTC	CASSMTGLTSSLGTF
NA	TRBV19	NA	TRBJ1-2	14	TGTGCCAGTAGCCCACAGGGTTACGACTATGGCTACACCTTC	CASSPQGYDYGYTF
TRBD1	TRBV4-3	NA	TRBJ1-1	18	TGCGCCAGCAGCCAAGACTTGGGGACAGGGTCAATGAACACTGAAGCTTTCTTT	CASSQDLGTGSMNTEAFF
TRBD2	TRBV25-1	NA	TRBJ2-5	15	TGTGCCAGCAGTGAAGTAGCGGGGTCCCAAGAGACCCAGTACTTC	CASSEVAGSQETQYF
NA	TRBV28	NA	TRBJ2-7	13	TGTGCCAGCAGTTATCCTAACTCCTACGAGCAGTACTTC	CASSYPNSYEQYF
TRBD1	TRBV4-3	NA	TRBJ2-3	16	TGCGCCAGCAGCCGAGGGGTACAGGGGAACACAGATACGCAGTATTTT	CASSRGVQGNTDTQYF
NA	TRBV5-1	NA	TRBJ2-5	15	TGCGCCAGCAGCTTGGGGCAGAGCGATCACGGGTCCCAGTACTTC	CASSLGQSDHGSQYF
NA	TRBV13	NA	TRBJ1-2	13	TGTGCCAGCAGCTTAGGGGGGGCAGACGGCTACACCTTC	CASSLGGADGYTF
TRBD2	TRBV7-9	NA	TRBJ2-1	19	TGTGCCAGCAGCTTAGGTATTAGCGGGGGATTGGGATCCTACAATGAGCAGTTCTTC	CASSLGISGGLGSYNEQFF
NA	TRBV29-1	NA	TRBJ2-7	10	TGCAGCGCAGGGGGGAGCGAGCAGTACTTC	CSAGGSEQYF
NA	TRBV2	NA	TRBJ2-1	13	TGTGCCAGCAGCCCGAACTTTCCTAATGAGCAGTTCTTC	CASSPNFPNEQFF
NA	TRBV7-9	NA	TRBJ1-1	14	TGTGCCAGCAGCCCGTGGCAGATGAACACTGAAGCTTTCTTT	CASSPWQMNTEAFF
NA	TRBV7-2	NA	TRBJ2-1	15	TGTGCCAGCAGCTTAGGGAGGTTCACCTACAATGAGCAGTTCTTC	CASSLGRFTYNEQFF
NA	TRBV28	NA	TRBJ1-5	12	TGTGCCAGCAGTTACACCAATCAGCCCCAGCATTTT	CASSYTNQPQHF
TRBD2	TRBV4-1	NA	TRBJ2-3	16	TGCGCCAGCAGCCAACTAGCGGGAGTAAGCACAGATACGCAGTATTTT	CASSQLAGVSTDTQYF
TRBD1	TRBV18	NA	TRBJ1-1	14	TGTGCCAGCTCACCGACAGGGTGGGATACTGAAGCTTTCTTT	CASSPTGWDTEAFF
NA	TRBV19	NA	TRBJ2-2	13	TGTGCCAGTAGCTGGGGAGCTGGCGGGGAGCTGTTTTTT	CASSWGAGGELFF
TRBD1	TRBV5-5	NA	TRBJ1-5	14	TGTGCCAGCAGTCTGGACAGGGGAGGACAGCCCCAGCATTTT	CASSLDRGGQPQHF